This TCR beta chain was retrieved from a study of identical twins. This clonotype appeared many times. TCRdb used MiXCR to reprocess the 5' RACE reads, holding one entry per CDR3 protein. Among roughly 540,000 distinct CDR3 sequences listed, roughly a fifth were seen once. These data were likewise used in another study, on T cells expressing NK-cell markers. That publication notes: The study drew TCR beta repertoires from sorted CD3+CD56+NKG2C+, CD3+CD56+NKG2C- and CD3+CD56-NKG2C+ T cells. Sequenced donors, eight in total, included seven who were HCMV-seropositive and one who was seronegative. Each of about six donors carried dominant NKG2C+ clonotypes accounting for about 1.0-8% of CD8+ T cells.

The source material was CD4+ T cells sorted from blood. The TCR was taken from a young woman in good health.

CDR3 in DNA: TGTGCCAGCGGAGGACCCTACAATGAGCAGTTCTTC. Translation: CASGGPYNEQFF. The chain has TRBV27 and TRBJ2-1; TRBD2 might be the D (5 bases). Germline V gene lookup returns CDR1 MNHEY and CDR2 SMNVEV (reference sequence). The CDR3 consists of 12 residues. V lost 8 bases and J 2 bases, leaving 7 bases between the germline ends.